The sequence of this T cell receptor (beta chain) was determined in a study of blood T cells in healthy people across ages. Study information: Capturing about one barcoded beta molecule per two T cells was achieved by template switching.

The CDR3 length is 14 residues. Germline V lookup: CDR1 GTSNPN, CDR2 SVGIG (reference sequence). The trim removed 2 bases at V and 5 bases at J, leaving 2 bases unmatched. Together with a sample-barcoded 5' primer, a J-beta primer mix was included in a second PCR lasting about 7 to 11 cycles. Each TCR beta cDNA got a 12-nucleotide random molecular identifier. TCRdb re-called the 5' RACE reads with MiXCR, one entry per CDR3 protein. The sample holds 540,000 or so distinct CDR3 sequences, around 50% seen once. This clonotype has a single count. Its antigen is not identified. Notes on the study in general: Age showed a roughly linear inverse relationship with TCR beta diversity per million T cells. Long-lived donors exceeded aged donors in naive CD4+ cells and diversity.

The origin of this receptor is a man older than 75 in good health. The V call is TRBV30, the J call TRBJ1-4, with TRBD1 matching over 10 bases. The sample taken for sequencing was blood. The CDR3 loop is CAWSQGQGNEKLFF. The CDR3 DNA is TGTGCCTGGAGTCAGGGACAGGGGAATGAAAAACTGTTTTTT.